This entry concerns a single T cell receptor (beta chain). The antigen remains undetermined. The method was immunoSEQ multiplex PCR; TCRdb's version includes in-frame clones alone and lacks a portion of them. Here the sample spans 380,000 or so clones, around 89% being singletons. This CDR3 spans 14 amino acids. After removal of 5 bases from V and 9 bases from J, the junction contained 10 bases not matched to a gene. Germline assignment: CDR1 SGHVS and CDR2 FNYEAQ. This entry is derived from a study of Ad26.COV2.S vaccination and SARS-CoV-2 variants. Study at large: A participant enrolled in the COV1001 Ad26.COV2.S trial arm provided the sample. Ad26.COV2.S, an intramuscular injection, was given once or twice 56 days apart.

As to treatment: some 20 received Ad26.COV2.S at low or high dose, single or two shots; five or six received placebo; per-sample allocation not given. Specimen acquisition occurred on day 63 following the initial vaccine or placebo injection. The vaccine antigen was prefusion-stabilized Wuhan SARS-CoV-2 spike. Overall study findings and caveats: Researchers reported similar non-spike TCR breadth in vaccine and placebo recipients.

Here the sequenced sample was peripheral blood, taken in a trial of Ad26.COV2.S vaccine versus placebo. V and J are TRBV7-6 and TRBJ2-5, with 9 bases fitting TRBD1. This sequence was found in a person between 18 and 65 years old who received the Ad26.COV2.S COVID-19 vaccine or a placebo. The CDR3 loop reads CASSRDRAMVAQYF. Written as DNA, the CDR3 is TGTGCCAGCAGCCGGGACAGGGCAATGGTGGCCCAGTACTTC.